Listed here are 32 T cell receptor beta chains from one sample, sequenced in a study of blood T cell repertoires in COVID-19. Method: immunoSEQ multiplex PCR; TCRdb's copy keeps in-frame clones and lacks some. Altogether more than 95,000 clones are present, 65% to 90% being singletons, with the ten largest covering about 5%. The sample comprised peripheral blood. The receptors derive from a man aged 55 to 70 with acute or convalescent COVID-19.

The rearrangement uses TRBV20-1 and TRBJ2-1; D might be TRBD1 (5 bases). The CDR3 has 11 amino acids. Deletions cut 3 bases from V and 6 bases from J, with 6 bases between. Per the germline V gene, CDR1 is DFQATT and CDR2 is SNEGSKA (reference sequence). The CDR3 reads CSARGPNEQFF. CDR3 coding DNA: TGCAGTGCTAGGGGGCCCAATGAGCAGTTCTTC.

The chain couples TRBV11-2 to TRBJ2-7, with D tentatively TRBD1 (6 bases). V lost 3 bases and J 5 bases, leaving 20 bases between the germline ends. CDR3 length: 16 residues. The germline gives CDR1 SGHAT, CDR2 FQNNGV. The CDR3 loop reads CASSLDTGLGGHEQYF. Here the CDR3 DNA reads TGTGCCAGCAGCTTGGACACAGGGTTAGGCGGCCACGAGCAGTACTTC.

The chain joins TRBV28 to TRBJ1-1; D gene ambiguous. CDR3 size: 11 residues. The ends were cut back, 2 bases at V and 9 bases at J, with 7 bases in the middle. Per germline, CDR1 MDHEN and CDR2 SYDVKM. The DNA of the CDR3 is TGTGCCAGCAGTTTAGAACAGCAAGCTTTCTTT. Its protein product is CASSLEQQAFF.

This clone came up a few times. CDR3 loop: CASSSISGTSVLEQYF. The CDR3 nucleotides read TGTGCCAGTAGTAGCATCTCCGGGACTAGCGTTCTCGAGCAGTACTTC. The V gene is TRBV19, the J gene TRBJ2-7; TRBD2 aligns across 10 bases. Germline CDR1 LNHDA, CDR2 SQIVND (reference sequence). This CDR3 contains 16 residues. J was trimmed by 6 bases and V by 4 bases; bases with no gene match: 12.

This clone turned up a few times. This rearrangement joins TRBV14 to TRBJ2-3; D perhaps matches TRBD1 (6 bases). From germline, CDR1 is SGHDN and CDR2 FVKESK. This CDR3 comprises 15 residues. V lost 3 bases, J lost 1 base, and 11 bases lay in between. The CDR3: CASSHRGHRTDTQYF. The CDR3 DNA reads TGTGCCAGCAGCCATCGGGGACATCGCACAGATACGCAGTATTTT. The whole variable domain, remainder taken from reference TRBV14 and TRBJ2-3, is EAGVTQFPSHSVIEKGQTVTLRCDPISGHDNLYWYRRVMGKEIKFLLHFVKESKQDESGMPNNRFLAERTGGTYSTLKVQPAELEDSGVYFCASSHRGHRTDTQYFGPGTRLTVL.

The rearrangement links TRBV5-4 to TRBJ2-3; possible D gene TRBD2, 5 bases. Deletions cut 1 base from V and 2 bases from J, with 11 bases between. The germline CDR1 and CDR2 sequences are SGHNT and YYREEE (reference sequence). This CDR3 has 15 residues. The DNA of the CDR3 is TGTGCCAGCAGCTTGCGAGCGGTACCCACAGATACGCAGTATTTT. Its protein is CASSLRAVPTDTQYF.

The V gene is TRBV6-1, the J gene TRBJ2-5; 12 bases match TRBD2. Unmatched junction bases numbered 10, after V lost 1 base and J lost 4 bases. Germline V gene sequence: CDR1 MNHNS, CDR2 SASEGT. This CDR3 comprises 18 residues. The CDR3 DNA sequence: TGTGCCAGCAGTGAAGGCTTACTAGCGGGGGGCTGGGGAGAGACCCAGTACTTC. Amino acids: CASSEGLLAGGWGETQYF.

The chain is built from TRBV30 and TRBJ1-4, with D tentatively TRBD1 (5 bases). The CDR3 spans 13 residues. Trimming left V 1 base short and J 8 bases short, with 11 bases between. The germline V gene encodes CDR1 GTSNPN and CDR2 SVGIG (reference sequence). The CDR3 nucleotides read TGTGCCTGGAGTGGGGGCCCATGGGAAAAACTGTTTTTT. Amino acid sequence: CAWSGGPWEKLFF.

The V call is TRBV19, the J call TRBJ2-3, with 9 bases lining up with TRBD1. The length of the CDR3 is 16 residues. V trimming: 0 bases; J trimming: 4 bases; junction bases outside the gene matches: 5. Germline V lookup: CDR1 LNHDA, CDR2 SQIVND (reference sequence). The CDR3 region is CASSIDHGTGSDTQYF. CDR3 DNA sequence: TGTGCCAGTAGTATAGATCATGGGACAGGGTCAGATACGCAGTATTTT.

The CDR3 loop reads CASSVTPQVSYGYTF. The CDR3 DNA sequence: TGTGCCAGTAGTGTTACCCCACAGGTTTCCTATGGCTACACCTTC. This sequence joins TRBV19 and TRBJ1-2; TRBD1 might be the D (5 bases). The V and J ends lost 5 bases and 4 bases respectively, with 17 bases between them. The CDR3 loop spans 15 amino acids. Germline CDR1 is LNHDA and CDR2 is SQIVND (reference sequence).

This rearrangement joins TRBV28 to TRBJ1-2; D not certain. V lost 7 bases and J 4 bases, leaving 13 bases between the germline ends. The CDR3 consists of 13 residues. The germline V gene encodes CDR1 MDHEN and CDR2 SYDVKM. The CDR3 spells CASTLSEFYGYTF. DNA of the CDR3: TGTGCCAGCACCCTATCCGAGTTCTATGGCTACACCTTC.

CDR3 in amino acids: CASSFPQTGSYEQYF. CDR3 bases: TGCGCCAGCAGCTTTCCCCAGACAGGCTCCTACGAGCAGTACTTC. This chain links TRBV5-1 with TRBJ2-7; the D gene is possibly TRBD1 (6 bases). Germline V CDR1 and CDR2: SGHRS, YFSETQ. V gave up 2 bases and J gave up 0 bases, with 12 bases separating them. The CDR3 is 15 amino acids.

V and J are TRBV4-1 and TRBJ1-2; no firm D call. Trimming left V 4 bases short and J 5 bases short, with 26 bases between. CDR1 is MGHRA, CDR2 YSYEKL, per germline. This CDR3 comprises 18 residues. The CDR3: CASSRIVGMLGGLYGYTF. For the CDR3, the DNA is TGCGCCAGCAGCCGAATTGTCGGAATGTTGGGAGGCTTATATGGCTACACCTTC.

The chain joins TRBV4-3 to TRBJ2-3; the D gene is possibly TRBD2 (6 bases). Germline CDR1 and CDR2: LGHNA and YSLEER. Trimming cost V 1 base and J 1 base, with 12 bases left between them. The CDR3 is 16 amino acids. The CDR3 loop is CASSQGQGGGTDTQYF. As DNA, the CDR3 is TGCGCCAGCAGCCAAGGGCAAGGCGGGGGCACAGATACGCAGTATTTT.

A note on this clone: Other DNA sequences in the sample encode the same CDR3. This rearrangement joins TRBV28 to TRBJ2-1, with TRBD2 identical over 10 bases. The V segment lost 4 bases and the J segment 4 bases; nucleotides outside the gene matches: 4. The germline V gene encodes CDR1 MDHEN and CDR2 SYDVKM. The CDR3 runs 15 residues. CDR3 sequence reads: CASSSLAGDYNEQFF. In nucleotides, the CDR3 is TGTGCCAGCAGTTCTCTAGCGGGAGATTACAATGAGCAGTTCTTC.

The chain employs TRBV28 and TRBJ2-7; the match to TRBD2 covers 12 bases. V gave up 3 bases and J gave up 5 bases; unmatched junction bases: 8. Germline-derived CDR1 and CDR2 are MDHEN and SYDVKM. The CDR3 runs to 16 residues. Here the CDR3 reads CASSLPTSGSWDEQYF. CDR3 DNA: TGTGCCAGCAGTTTGCCGACTAGCGGGAGTTGGGACGAGCAGTACTTC. The full variable domain, rest sourced from reference TRBV28 and TRBJ2-7, is DVKVTQSSRYLVKRTGEKVFLECVQDMDHENMFWYRQDPGLGLRLIYFSYDVKMKEKGDIPEGYSVSREKKERFSLILESASTNQTSMYLCASSLPTSGSWDEQYFGPGTRLTVT.

The chain carries TRBV4-3 and TRBJ2-5, with D possibly TRBD2 on 6 matching bases. CDR3 length: 16 amino acids. The ends were cut back, 1 base at V and 2 bases at J, with 14 bases in the middle. Germline V gene lookup returns CDR1 LGHNA and CDR2 YSLEER. DNA for the CDR3: TGCGCCAGCAGCCAAGTACCCGGGACTCGGCAAGAGACCCAGTACTTC. Its protein is CASSQVPGTRQETQYF.

This clone was seen only a few times. CDR3 loop: CASSLELAGGRNEQFF. The CDR3 bases are TGTGCCAGCAGCTTGGAACTAGCGGGGGGGAGGAATGAGCAGTTCTTC. This rearrangement joins TRBV5-4 to TRBJ2-1; 13 bases align to TRBD2. The CDR3 extends over 16 amino acids. J lost 7 bases, V lost 0 bases, and 4 bases had no gene match. Germline CDR1 SGHNT, CDR2 YYREEE (reference sequence).

The rearrangement uses TRBV7-3 and TRBJ1-1; no reliable D call. Germline V lookup: CDR1 SGHTA, CDR2 FQGTGA. V was trimmed by 5 bases and J by 0 bases, leaving 7 bases between them. The CDR3 is made up of 13 amino acids. CDR3 nucleotides: TGTGCCAGCAGCAGCCATATGAACACTGAAGCTTTCTTT. Translation: CASSSHMNTEAFF.

The chain joins TRBV6-5 to TRBJ1-1; D gene ambiguous. V shed 6 bases and J shed 0 bases, with 11 bases lying between them. The CDR3 has 14 amino acids. Looked up from germline, CDR1 is MNHEY and CDR2 is SVGAGI. The CDR3 spells CASRRSTVNTEAFF. CDR3 DNA sequence: TGTGCCAGCAGGCGATCAACGGTGAACACTGAAGCTTTCTTT.

In DNA, the CDR3 is TGTGCCAGCAGCCCCTTCCAGAATAGCAATCAGCCCCAGCATTTT. It specifies CASSPFQNSNQPQHF. The chain couples TRBV7-2 to TRBJ1-5; D is uncertain. Germline V gives CDR1 SGHTA, CDR2 FQGNSA. The CDR3 sequence is 15 residues long. Trimming stripped 5 bases from V and 0 bases from J, with 11 bases between.

The chain has TRBV5-1 and TRBJ2-5; TRBD2 matches at 8 bases. The CDR3 loop spans 15 amino acids. The germline V gene encodes CDR1 SGHRS and CDR2 YFSETQ. The V gene end was trimmed by 0 bases and the J gene end by 3 bases; junction bases not matched to a gene: 4. CDR3 DNA: TGCGCCAGCAGCTTGGCGCCGGGAGGGGAAGAGACCCAGTACTTC. It is translated as CASSLAPGGEETQYF. The variable domain in full, completed from reference TRBV5-1 and TRBJ2-5, reads KAGVTQTPRYLIKTRGQQVTLSCSPISGHRSVSWYQQTPGQGLQFLFEYFSETQRNKGNFPGRFSGRQFSNSRSEMNVSTLELGDSALYLCASSLAPGGEETQYFGPGTRLLVL.

The chain carries TRBV11-2 and TRBJ2-3; possible D gene TRBD1, 6 bases. This CDR3 has 12 residues. V lost 7 bases, J lost 5 bases, and 10 bases lay in between. Germline V gives CDR1 SGHAT, CDR2 FQNNGV. Written as DNA, the CDR3 is TGTGCCAGCACCCTAGGGGGAGATACGCAGTATTTT. Encoded protein: CASTLGGDTQYF. Complete variable domain (other parts from reference TRBV11-2 and TRBJ2-3): EAGVAQSPRYKIIEKRQSVAFWCNPISGHATLYWYQQILGQGPKLLIQFQNNGVVDDSQLPKDRFSAERLKGVDSTLKIQPAKLEDSAVYLCASTLGGDTQYFGPGTRLTVL.

The J gene is TRBJ2-1, the V gene TRBV7-9; 12 nucleotides line up with TRBD1. The germline V gene has CDR1 SEHNR and CDR2 FQNEAQ (reference sequence). The V gene end was trimmed by 3 bases and the J gene end by 9 bases; junction bases not matched to a gene: 6. The CDR3 is 15 amino acids. CDR3 in DNA: TGTGCCAGCAGCTTGGGGACAGGGGGCTGGGGTGAGCAGTTCTTC. Translated: CASSLGTGGWGEQFF.

This clone was recorded a few times. The chain uses TRBV7-2 and TRBJ2-3; D perhaps matches TRBD1 (6 bases). CDR1 and CDR2 from the germline V gene are SGHTA and FQGNSA. The CDR3 is made up of 13 amino acids. V lost 3 bases to trimming and J lost 6 bases, with 10 bases between them. In DNA, the CDR3 is TGTGCCAGCAGCTTCCTTGGACAGGATACGCAGTATTTT. It codes for CASSFLGQDTQYF.

The rearrangement uses TRBV19 and TRBJ2-2, with D perhaps TRBD2 (6 bases). The V gene lost 6 bases and the J gene lost 4 bases, with 9 bases spanning the gap. The CDR3 loop spans 13 amino acids. Germline CDR1 LNHDA, CDR2 SQIVND (reference sequence). This CDR3 reads CASSFSGTGELFF. DNA for the CDR3: TGTGCCAGTAGCTTTAGCGGCACCGGGGAGCTGTTTTTT.

The CDR3 DNA reads TGTGCCAGCAGCTTGGGACAGGGGGCTTCTGAAGCTTTCTTT. This gives the protein CASSLGQGASEAFF. The rearrangement links TRBV11-3 to TRBJ1-1; 12 bases are shared with TRBD1. The CDR3 length is 14 residues. The junction had 2 bases not matched to a gene; V was cut back by 3 bases and J by 6 bases. Germline V CDR1 and CDR2: SGHNT, YENEEA.

The V gene is TRBV3-1 (or the pseudogene TRBV3-2), the J gene TRBJ1-4; 7 nucleotides line up with TRBD1. The CDR3 covers 13 residues. Germline trimming cut 4 bases from V and 8 bases from J; bases unmatched to any gene: 4. Germline CDR1 reads LGHDT; CDR2 reads YNNKEL (reference sequence). The DNA for the CDR3 is TGTGCCAGCAGCCCACAGGGACAGGAAAAACTGTTTTTT. Translating gives CASSPQGQEKLFF.

V and J are TRBV27 and TRBJ1-4; TRBD1 aligns across 10 bases. Germline CDR1 MNHEY, CDR2 SMNVEV (reference sequence). V shed 2 bases, J shed 1 base, and the junction held 4 bases outside the gene matches. CDR3 length: 17 residues. The CDR3 nucleotides read TGTGCCAGCAGTTTAGTCGGGACAGGGGTAACTAATGAAAAACTGTTTTTT. Its protein product is CASSLVGTGVTNEKLFF.

This clone was observed a single time. This sequence joins TRBV28 and TRBJ2-3, with TRBD1 identical over 7 bases. This CDR3 is built from 17 residues. Per germline, CDR1 MDHEN and CDR2 SYDVKM. The J segment lost 7 bases and the V segment lost 5 bases, leaving 18 bases of the junction unmatched. Here the CDR3 reads CASSKTSRRTGLHTQYF. The CDR3, as DNA: TGTGCCAGCAGTAAGACCTCCCGGAGGACAGGACTTCATACGCAGTATTTT.

V gene TRBV3-1 (or the pseudogene TRBV3-2) combines with J gene TRBJ1-4; tentatively, D is TRBD1 (6 bases). V lost 5 bases and J lost 12, with 19 bases in between. The germline V gene has CDR1 LGHDT and CDR2 YNNKEL (reference sequence). The CDR3 is 14 amino acids. DNA for the CDR3: TGTGCCAGCAGCTCCGGGACATTAATAGGGGAACTGTTTTTT. This codes for CASSSGTLIGELFF.

The chain carries TRBV6-2 or TRBV6-3 and TRBJ1-1; possible D gene TRBD1, 5 bases. The CDR3 loop spans 14 amino acids. Trimming cost V 6 bases and J 3 bases, with 14 bases left between them. Germline lookup yields CDR1 MNHEY and CDR2 SVGEGT. CDR3 loop: CASSPRGGDTEAFF. The DNA for the CDR3 is TGTGCCAGCAGCCCCCGGGGGGGAGACACTGAAGCTTTCTTT.